This paragraph covers one TCR beta chain sequence. Per the authors' pipeline: Using reference gene primer amplification, nucleated cell counts were estimated. TCRdb keeps only in-frame clones here, not all; method: immunoSEQ multiplex PCR. That table furnishes V, J and clone size, whereas the DNA furnished D and trimming. The repertoire holds fewer than 250,000 clones, with 80% to 90% as singletons. These data belong to a study of blood T cell repertoires in COVID-19. The wider study: Acute-phase and convalescent COVID-19 samples originated in the United States, Italy and Spain. The cDNA or gDNA used as material had been derived from T cells, B-cell-depleted T cells, or PBMCs.

CDR3 length: 16 residues. Germline trimming cut 5 bases from V and 0 bases from J; bases unmatched to any gene: 6. Germline CDR1 is MNHEY and CDR2 is SVGEGT. The participants were between roughly 18 and 100 years old and came from 24 US areas. The TCR originated in a woman aged 40 to 50 with acute COVID-19. Material for sequencing was PBMCs or T cells enriched from blood (not recorded which). The chain has TRBV6-2 or TRBV6-3 and TRBJ2-1; the match to TRBD2 covers 8 bases. The CDR3 region has the DNA TGTGCCAGCAGTCCGAGACTAGCGCCCTCCTACAATGAGCAGTTCTTC. Translated, it gives CASSPRLAPSYNEQFF.